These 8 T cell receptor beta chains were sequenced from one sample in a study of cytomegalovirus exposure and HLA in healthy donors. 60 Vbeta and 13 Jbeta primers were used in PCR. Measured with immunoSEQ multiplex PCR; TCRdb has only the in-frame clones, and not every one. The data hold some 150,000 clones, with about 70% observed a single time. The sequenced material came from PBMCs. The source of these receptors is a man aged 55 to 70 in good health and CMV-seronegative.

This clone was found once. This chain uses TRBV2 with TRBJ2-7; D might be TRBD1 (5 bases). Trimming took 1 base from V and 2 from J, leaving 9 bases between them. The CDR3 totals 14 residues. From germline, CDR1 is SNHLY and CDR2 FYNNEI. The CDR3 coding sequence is TGTGCCAGCAGTGAAGGTCACAGGACCTACGAGCAGTACTTC. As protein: CASSEGHRTYEQYF.

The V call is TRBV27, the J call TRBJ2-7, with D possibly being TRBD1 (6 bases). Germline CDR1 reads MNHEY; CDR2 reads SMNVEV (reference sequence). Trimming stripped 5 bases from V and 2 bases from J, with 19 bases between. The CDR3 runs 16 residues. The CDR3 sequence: CASSAVTGRRTYEQYF. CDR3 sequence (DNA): TGTGCCAGCAGTGCCGTCACAGGGCGCCGAACCTACGAGCAGTACTTC.

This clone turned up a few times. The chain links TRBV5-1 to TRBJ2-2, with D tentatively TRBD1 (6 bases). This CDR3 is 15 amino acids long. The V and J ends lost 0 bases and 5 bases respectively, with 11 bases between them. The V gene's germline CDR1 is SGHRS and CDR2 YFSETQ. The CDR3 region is CASSLGGHGTGELFF. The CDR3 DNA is TGCGCCAGCAGCTTGGGGGGACACGGGACCGGGGAGCTGTTTTTT.

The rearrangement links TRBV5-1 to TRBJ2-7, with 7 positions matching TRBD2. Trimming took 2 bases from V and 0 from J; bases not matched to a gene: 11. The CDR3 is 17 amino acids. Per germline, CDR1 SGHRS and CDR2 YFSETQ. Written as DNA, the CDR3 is TGCGCCAGCAGCTTCCTCGTCGGCGGGGGAAGCTCCTACGAGCAGTACTTC. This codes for CASSFLVGGGSSYEQYF.

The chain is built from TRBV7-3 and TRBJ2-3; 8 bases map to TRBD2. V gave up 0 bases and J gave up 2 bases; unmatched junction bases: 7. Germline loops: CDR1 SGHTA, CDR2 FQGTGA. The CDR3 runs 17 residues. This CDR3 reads CASSLTLLADVTDTQYF. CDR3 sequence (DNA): TGTGCCAGCAGCTTAACGTTACTAGCGGATGTCACAGATACGCAGTATTTT.

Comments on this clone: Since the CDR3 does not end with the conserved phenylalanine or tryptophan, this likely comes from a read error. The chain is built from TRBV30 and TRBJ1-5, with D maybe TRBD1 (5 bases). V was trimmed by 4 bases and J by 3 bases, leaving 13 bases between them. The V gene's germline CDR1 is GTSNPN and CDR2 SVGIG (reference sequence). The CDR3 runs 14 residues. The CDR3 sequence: CAWKGQGPNQPQHL. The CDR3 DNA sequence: TGTGCCTGGAAAGGGCAGGGCCCCAATCAGCCCCAGCATCTT.

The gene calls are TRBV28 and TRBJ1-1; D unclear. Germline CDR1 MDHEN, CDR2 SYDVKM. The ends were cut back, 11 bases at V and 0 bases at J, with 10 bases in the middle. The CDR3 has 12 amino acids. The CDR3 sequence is CALKGVNTEAFF. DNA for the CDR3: TGTGCCCTTAAGGGAGTGAACACTGAAGCTTTCTTT.

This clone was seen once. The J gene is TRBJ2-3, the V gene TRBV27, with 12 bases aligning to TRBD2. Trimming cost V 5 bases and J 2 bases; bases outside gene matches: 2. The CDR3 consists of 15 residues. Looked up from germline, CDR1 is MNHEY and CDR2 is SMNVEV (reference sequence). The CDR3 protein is CASSRTSGVTDTQYF. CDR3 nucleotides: TGTGCCAGCAGTCGGACTAGCGGGGTCACAGATACGCAGTATTTT.